One sample yielded the 24 T cell receptor beta chains listed below, sequenced in a study of T cell repertoires in cytomegalovirus infection. From the reads, TCRdb called clonotypes with MiXCR, one entry per CDR3 protein. The sample yields 600,000 to 800,000 distinct CDR3 sequences, roughly 24% seen once. Sequencing was performed on CD8+ T cells from PBMCs. The receptor set was obtained from a human donor in good health (CMV status not recorded). Some clones in this sample may be carry-over from other donors' samples.

The genes are TRBV6-6 and TRBJ2-7, with no clear D. Germline V lookup: CDR1 MNHNY, CDR2 SVGAGI (reference sequence). The germline V and J ends were trimmed by 5 bases and 4 bases, with 12 bases remaining between them. The CDR3 sequence is 13 residues long. CDR3 nucleotide sequence: TGTGCCAGCAGTCTACGACCCGGTTACGAGCAGTACGTC. Translated, it gives CASSLRPGYEQYV.

J is TRBJ2-7 and V is TRBV15; D is uncertain. This CDR3 spans 13 amino acids. Germline V gene data show CDR1 as LNHNV and CDR2 as YYDKDF (reference sequence). Trimming took off 5 bases at V and 3 bases at J, with 11 bases between the two ends. CDR3 protein: CATSVSPDYEQYV. CDR3 DNA sequence: TGTGCCACCAGCGTATCCCCAGACTACGAGCAGTACGTC.

CDR3 region: CASRLGGAGSGANVLTF. CDR3 bases: TGTGCCAGCAGGCTAGGAGGGGCAGGCTCTGGGGCCAACGTCCTGACTTTC. The chain uses TRBV27 and TRBJ2-6, with D possibly matching TRBD2 (6 bases). The ends were cut back, 6 bases at V and 0 bases at J, with 15 bases in the middle. The CDR3 consists of 17 residues. Germline CDR1 MNHEY, CDR2 SMNVEV (reference sequence).

The chain recombines TRBV5-5 with TRBJ2-5, with D possibly being TRBD2 (5 bases). Germline-derived CDR1 and CDR2 are SGHKS and YYEKEE (reference sequence). The CDR3 length is 14 residues. Deletions cut 7 bases from V and 3 bases from J, with 16 bases between. The CDR3 nucleotides are TGTGCCAGCTCACCCCGAGGGCAGGAAGAGACCCAGTACTTC. Protein product: CASSPRGQEETQYF.

In this sample, this clonotype turned up a few times. In nucleotides, the CDR3 is TGCAGTGCTAGAGGGCTAGCGGGTGACTACAATGAGCAGTTCTTC. Protein sequence: CSARGLAGDYNEQFF. The chain has TRBV20-1 and TRBJ2-1; 8 bases are a match to TRBD2. The junction had 5 bases not matched to a gene; V was cut back by 1 base and J by 3 bases. The CDR3 contains 15 residues. Germline V gene data show CDR1 as DFQATT and CDR2 as SNEGSKA (reference sequence).

This clonotype was counted ten times or more. The gene calls are TRBV12-3 or TRBV12-4 and TRBJ2-7; maybe TRBD2 (6 bases). V lost 6 bases and J lost 2, with 14 bases in between. The CDR3 runs 14 residues. DNA for the CDR3: TGTGCCAGCAGACTCGGAGGGCAGGCCTACGAGCAGTACTTC. Translated, it gives CASRLGGQAYEQYF.

There are many counts of this clonotype. The chain carries TRBV7-6 and TRBJ2-5; maybe TRBD1 (6 bases). V was cut by 2 bases and J by 2 bases, with 15 bases left in between. In germline, CDR1 is SGHVS, CDR2 FNYEAQ. The CDR3 is 16 amino acids. The chain's CDR3 is CASSLYRAQGQETQYF. The CDR3 DNA is TGTGCCAGCAGCTTATACAGGGCCCAGGGACAAGAGACCCAGTACTTC.

There are a few counts of this clonotype. The chain is built from TRBV6-5 and TRBJ1-5; tentative D call: TRBD1 (6 bases). Germline V lookup: CDR1 MNHEY, CDR2 SVGAGI. Trimming pared 2 bases from V and 4 bases from J, leaving 6 bases between. This CDR3 comprises 13 residues. The CDR3 bases are TGTGCCAGCAGTTACCAGGGGAATCAGCCCCAGCATTTT. Translated, it gives CASSYQGNQPQHF.

This clonotype was counted ten times or more. The chain joins TRBV4-1 to TRBJ2-7; D uncertain. V was shortened by 0 bases and J by 1 base, with 7 bases between the two germline ends. Germline CDR1 is MGHRA and CDR2 is YSYEKL. This CDR3 has 14 residues. CDR3 DNA: TGCGCCAGCAGCCAAGATAAAGGTTCCTACGAGCAGTACGTC. Amino acid sequence: CASSQDKGSYEQYV.

Ten or more counts support this clonotype. The chain is built from TRBV6-2 or TRBV6-3 and TRBJ1-1, with 11 bases fitting TRBD1. CDR3 length: 15 amino acids. V trimming: 2 bases; J trimming: 3 bases; junction bases outside the gene matches: 2. CDR1 is MNHEY, CDR2 SVGEGT, per germline. The CDR3 DNA sequence: TGTGCCAGCAGTTACCGGACAGGGGGCTACACTGAAGCTTTCTTT. Translation: CASSYRTGGYTEAFF.

This clonotype was counted ten times or more. V usage is TRBV7-8 and J usage is TRBJ2-5; 7 nucleotides agree with TRBD2. Germline V CDR1 and CDR2: SGHVS, FQNEAQ. J was trimmed by 1 base and V by 4 bases; bases with no gene match: 9. There are 16 residues in the CDR3. For the CDR3, the DNA is TGTGCCAGCAGCTGGCCCCAGGGAGGGAGCCAAGAGACCCAGTACTTC. Protein product: CASSWPQGGSQETQYF.

This clonotype was detected many times. This chain connects TRBV7-9 to TRBJ2-1; D unresolved. The CDR3 consists of 15 residues. Germline CDR1 is SEHNR and CDR2 is FQNEAQ (reference sequence). V lost 1 base and J lost 7, with 14 bases in between. The CDR3 DNA sequence: TGTGCCAGCAGCTTAGAGGGATCTCTGGGGAATGAGCAGTTCTTC. Translating gives CASSLEGSLGNEQFF.

This clonotype was counted only a few times. This chain links TRBV7-9 with TRBJ2-5; D perhaps matches TRBD2 (6 bases). The CDR3 is 16 amino acids. Trimming shortened V by 1 base and J by 5 bases, and 17 bases separated the two germline ends. CDR1 is SEHNR and CDR2 is FQNEAQ in the germline V gene (reference sequence). CDR3 sequence: CASSLVPGVKRETQYF. CDR3 DNA sequence: TGTGCCAGCAGCTTAGTGCCGGGGGTCAAACGGGAGACCCAGTACTTC.

This clonotype has a count of ten or more. The V and J genes are TRBV7-8 and TRBJ2-4; unclear D gene. Germline V gene data show CDR1 as SGHVS and CDR2 as FQNEAQ. The CDR3 totals 13 residues. The V end lost 2 bases, the J end lost 12 bases, and 14 bases lay between the germline ends. For the CDR3, the DNA is TGTGCCAGCAGCTTACCCCCCGTTTTAGATCAGTACTTC. This translates into CASSLPPVLDQYF.

On this clonotype: A much larger clone sits a single nucleotide away, making a read error possible. The chain uses TRBV7-2 and TRBJ2-1, with 9 bases that match TRBD1. CDR1 and CDR2 from the germline V gene are SGHTA and FQGNSA. Losses at the gene ends were 8 bases for V and 8 bases for J; bases not matched to a gene: 1. The CDR3 consists of 11 residues. The CDR3 here is CASGQGYEQFF. The CDR3 nucleotides are TGTGCCAGCGGACAGGGGTATGAGCAGTTCTTC.

Of note for this clonotype: This may come from a read error, since a much larger clone is one base off. V usage is TRBV7-6 and J usage is TRBJ2-1; D unresolved. Germline CDR1 SGHVS, CDR2 FNYEAQ. CDR3 length: 15 amino acids. V was pared by 3 bases and J by 3 bases, with 12 bases between. This CDR3 reads CASSFPPWDYNEQFF. The CDR3 bases are TGTGCCAGCAGCTTCCCCCCGTGGGACTACAATGAGCAGTTCTTC.

This clonotype was counted a single time. This sequence joins TRBV7-4 and TRBJ1-2, with 12 bases identical to TRBD1. Trimming at V came to 4 bases and at J to 8 bases, leaving 5 bases not matched to a gene. The CDR3 consists of 14 residues. Germline assignment: CDR1 SGHVT and CDR2 SQSDAQ. CDR3 DNA sequence: TGTGCCAGCAGCTCCCGGGACAGGGGGCCCGGCTACACCTTC. Translation gives CASSSRDRGPGYTF.

This clonotype was counted at least ten times. The J gene is TRBJ2-1, the V gene TRBV7-2; 7 bases are shared with TRBD1. Germline V gene data show CDR1 as SGHTA and CDR2 as FQGNSA. J gave up 4 bases and V 5 bases, and 17 bases lay outside the gene matches. CDR3 length equals 18 residues. The CDR3 DNA is TGTGCCAGCAGCCCTAGCCGTGGTTCGGGACAGTCGTACAATGAGCAGTTCTTC. Translation gives CASSPSRGSGQSYNEQFF.

This clonotype has a handful of counts. This chain joins TRBV6-5 and TRBJ2-5, with D perhaps TRBD2 (7 bases). CDR3 length: 16 amino acids. Germline-derived CDR1 and CDR2 are MNHEY and SVGAGI. Trimming removed 0 bases from V and 4 bases from J, with 15 bases in between. The DNA of the CDR3 is TGTGCCAGCAGTTACTCGGGGGGGGGGCGGCGAGAGACCCAGTACTTC. Translation: CASSYSGGGRRETQYF.

At least ten counts were recorded for this clonotype. The CDR3 DNA is TGCGCCAGCAGCCCTCTAGGTCACGAGCAGTACTTC. Encoded protein: CASSPLGHEQYF. The rearrangement uses TRBV5-1 and TRBJ2-7; the D is unclear. The CDR3 sequence is 12 residues long. Germline V gene data show CDR1 as SGHRS and CDR2 as YFSETQ. The germline V and J ends were trimmed by 4 bases and 5 bases, with 10 bases remaining between them.

This clonotype was seen a few times. The chain links TRBV9 to TRBJ2-7; 7 nucleotides match TRBD1. V was clipped by 2 bases and J by 3 bases; unmatched bases: 5. This CDR3 is 14 amino acids long. Germline-derived CDR1 and CDR2 are SGDLS and YYNGEE. CDR3 nucleotides: TGTGCCAGCAGCGTTAGACAGGGAGACTACGAGCAGTACTTC. Translation: CASSVRQGDYEQYF.

This clonotype came up a few times. This chain connects TRBV10-3 to TRBJ2-3; 7 positions match TRBD1. Per germline, CDR1 ENHRY and CDR2 SYGVKD. CDR3 length: 18 amino acids. V was clipped by 8 bases and J by 0 bases; unmatched bases: 17. CDR3 in DNA: TGTGCCATCCACTCTACAGGGGCCGCAATTACTAGCACAGATACGCAGTATTTT. This encodes CAIHSTGAAITSTDTQYF.

This clonotype came up a few times. This chain joins TRBV29-1 and TRBJ2-2; no clear D. Trimming removed 8 bases at V and 5 bases at J, with 12 bases between. The CDR3 sequence is 12 residues long. CDR1 and CDR2 (germline): SQVTM, ANQGSEA. The CDR3 sequence is CSIGMATGELFF. The CDR3 region has the DNA TGCAGCATCGGTATGGCTACCGGGGAGCTGTTTTTT.

The gene calls are TRBV5-6 and TRBJ2-2, with a possible D match to TRBD2 (5 bases). There are 17 residues in the CDR3. The V end lost 2 bases, the J end lost 6 bases, and 20 bases lay between the germline ends. Germline values: CDR1 SGHDT, CDR2 YYEEEE. The DNA of the CDR3 is TGTGCCAGCAGCTTACTAGAAGGGTTGATCTCACCCGGGGAGCTGTTTTTT. This sequence encodes CASSLLEGLISPGELFF.